This T cell receptor beta chain emerged from a study of prognosis after radiotherapy for stage I lung cancer (dated by TCRdb to the early 2020s). Broadly, across the study: Fewer than 20 stage I NSCLC patients were enrolled in Nanjing, China, between 2018 and January 2019. Among the enrolled patients, fourteen had newly diagnosed primary stage I lung tumors, while a few had oligometastatic NSCLC following surgical resection of the primary tumor. Tumor histology was squamous cell carcinoma in over 5 patients and adenocarcinoma in twelve. Ages in the cohort of more than 10 men and a handful of women ranged from roughly 53 to 84 years, with a median of 74. This study profiled peripheral blood TCR beta repertoires from stage I NSCLC patients before and after stereotactic body radiotherapy and linked the repertoires to distant failure. In every patient, SBRT was given without any concurrent therapy. All patients were regarded as medically inoperable, because of comorbidities in about a dozen patients and refusal of surgery in several patients. Using image-guided IMRT or VMAT, SBRT was delivered in 3 to 5 fractions at a biologically effective dose of at least 100 Gy. A total of roughly 38 blood samples from about 19 patients were sequenced, with one sample obtained before and one obtained after SBRT for each patient. About 20% of the 19 patients developed distant metastases after SBRT, at a median of around seven months; the other 15 showed no significant progression. Broad study findings and their caveats: Post-SBRT Shannon entropy and its change from baseline were lower in patients who developed distant metastases; baseline Shannon entropy was not associated with metastases. Differences by metastasis status were reportedly seen in TRBV and TRBJ usage frequencies, involving two V genes at baseline and, after SBRT, under ten V genes and two J genes. The small cohort and short follow-up limited the study, so independent validation of the findings is needed. No determination of tumor specificity was made for expanded TCR clones. Unique TCR clone counts fell after SBRT (median about 10,000 before versus 6,500 to 7,500 after; Wilcoxon paired P=0.011). None of the reported P values were adjusted for multiple comparisons.

No patient had a history of other malignancies or prior chemotherapy or radiotherapy, and all had node-negative disease on CT and PET/CT. At each of two time points, around 5.7 milliliters of peripheral venous blood were collected in EDTA tubes. Ficoll-Paque Plus density-gradient centrifugation was used to isolate PBMCs. Samples were stored at -80°C immediately after collection until analysis. The junction carries 8 bases between V and J, which are trimmed by 1 base and 4 bases respectively. CDR1 and CDR2, per the germline V gene, are SGHTA and FQGNSA. The CDR3 runs 14 residues from the cysteine to the phenylalanine. CDR3 DNA is the only sequence kept; it has 42 bases, read in frame from the first base. The TCR beta CDR3 region was amplified from genomic DNA by two rounds of multiplex PCR. The first PCR round used primers specific to each TRBV and TRBJ gene, and the primer sequences were filed in Chinese patent CN105087789A. Universal primers were used in the second PCR round. The Roche High Pure PCR Template Preparation Kit was used to extract genomic DNA from frozen PBMCs. Paired-end sequencing with 151 bp reads was performed on the libraries using an Illumina HiSeq 3000. The authors processed their data as follows. Raw reads lacking the multiplex PCR primer sequences were removed with CutAdapt. PEAR was used to merge high-quality paired reads into contigs. By alignment to reference sequences, MiXCR assigned TRB V, D and J gene segments to each contig. CDR3 sequences were clustered by base quality and sequence similarity to remove sequencing errors. Diversity was measured as Shannon entropy normalized by the natural log of productive TCR sequence number. Clonality was computed as one minus the ratio of Shannon entropy to the natural log of the number of unique clonotypes. Using the Youden index from ROC curves, the researchers picked the repertoire-metric cut-offs for progression-free survival, and all analyses were carried out in R 3.5.3. TCRdb applied fastp at Q25 and MiXCR to the public reads, then kept only in-frame beta chains. Rows matching on CDR3 protein sequence are summarized as one entry with the most common DNA and genes. The V and J calls follow TCRdb's processing rather than the paper's. For this sample there are about 14,000 distinct CDR3 sequences; about a quarter appear just once. The ten largest clones add up to roughly a tenth of the sample.

This clonotype was picked up many times. The antigen it binds to is not known. Per-base quality was not reported, and no clone a single base away is much larger than it. Sequences were derived from PBMCs, sampled before or after stereotactic body radiation therapy (not recorded which). In this chain, TRBV7-2 is recombined with TRBJ1-5; the D gene is unclear. The receptor was derived from a donor over 45 with non-small cell lung cancer. The nucleotide sequence reads as follows: TGTGCCAGCAGCTTAGGAATTGTAAATCAGCCCCAGCATTTT. The encoded protein is CASSLGIVNQPQHF.